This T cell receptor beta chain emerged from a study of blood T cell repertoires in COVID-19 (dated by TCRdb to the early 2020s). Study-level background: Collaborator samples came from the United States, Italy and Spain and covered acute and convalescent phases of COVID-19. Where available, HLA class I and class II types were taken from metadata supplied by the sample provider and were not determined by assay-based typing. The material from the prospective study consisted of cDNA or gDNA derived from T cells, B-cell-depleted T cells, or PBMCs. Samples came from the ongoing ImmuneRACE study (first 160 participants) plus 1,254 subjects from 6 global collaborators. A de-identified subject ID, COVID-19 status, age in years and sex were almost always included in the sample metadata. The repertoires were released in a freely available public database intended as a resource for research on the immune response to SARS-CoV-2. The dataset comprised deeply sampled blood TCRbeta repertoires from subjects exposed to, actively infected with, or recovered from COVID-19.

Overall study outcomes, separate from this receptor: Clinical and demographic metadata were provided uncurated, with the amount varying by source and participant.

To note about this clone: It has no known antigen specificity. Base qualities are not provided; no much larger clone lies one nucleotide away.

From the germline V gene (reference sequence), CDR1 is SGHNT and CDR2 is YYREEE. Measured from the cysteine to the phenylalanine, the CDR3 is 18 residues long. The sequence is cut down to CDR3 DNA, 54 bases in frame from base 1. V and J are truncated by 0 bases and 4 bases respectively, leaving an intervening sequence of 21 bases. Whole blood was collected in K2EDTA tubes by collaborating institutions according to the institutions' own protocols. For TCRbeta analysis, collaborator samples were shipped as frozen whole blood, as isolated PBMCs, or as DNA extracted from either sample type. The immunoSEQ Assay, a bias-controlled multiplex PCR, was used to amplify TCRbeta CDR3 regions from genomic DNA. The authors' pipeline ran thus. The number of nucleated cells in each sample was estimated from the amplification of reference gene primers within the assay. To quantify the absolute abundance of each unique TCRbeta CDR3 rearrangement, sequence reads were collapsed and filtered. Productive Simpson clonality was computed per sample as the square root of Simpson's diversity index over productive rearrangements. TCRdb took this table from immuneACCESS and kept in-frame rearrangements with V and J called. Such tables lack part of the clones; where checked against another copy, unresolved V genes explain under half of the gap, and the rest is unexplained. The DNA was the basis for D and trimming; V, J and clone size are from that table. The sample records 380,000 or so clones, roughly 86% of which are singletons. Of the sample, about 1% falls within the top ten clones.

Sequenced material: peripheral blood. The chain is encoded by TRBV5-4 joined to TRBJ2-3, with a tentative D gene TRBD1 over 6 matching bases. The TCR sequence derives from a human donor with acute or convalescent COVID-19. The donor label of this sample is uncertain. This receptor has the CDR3 CASSLAVVLGAHSDTQYF. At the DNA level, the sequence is TGTGCCAGCAGCTTGGCCGTGGTCTTGGGGGCGCATTCAGATACGCAGTATTTT.